The clone carrying this T cell receptor (beta chain) was counted at least ten times. Its antigen remains unknown. Amplification of TCR beta CDR3 regions was performed using RNA transcripts as template. HTBI primers were the set used in a first-round RT-PCR of the TCR CDR3. TCRdb used MiXCR to reprocess the multiplex PCR reads, holding one entry per CDR3 protein. This repertoire shows 350,000 to 450,000 distinct CDR3 sequences, about a sixth found once; its top ten account for approximately 35%. The entry originates in a study of T cells in Graves' hyperthyroidism and ophthalmopathy. Study observations and caveats: Most clonotypes that expanded in the thyroid above 0.001 also showed up in blood.

CDR1 and CDR2 (germline): SNHLY, FYNNEI. CDR3 length equals 16 residues. The ends were cut back, 7 bases at V and 3 bases at J, with 22 bases in the middle. The rearrangement uses TRBV2 and TRBJ2-7; D may match TRBD1 or TRBD2 (6 bases each). The sequenced sample consisted of blood. This clonotype originated in a woman younger than 45 with Graves' hyperthyroidism that later progressed to Graves' ophthalmopathy. The CDR3 DNA reads TGTGCCAGCACCTCGCCGGGGGCAGGAGACATCTACGAGCAGTACTTC. Translation: CASTSPGAGDIYEQYF. Based on the CDR3 plus reference TRBV2 and TRBJ2-7, the full variable domain is EPEVTQTPSHQVTQMGQEVILRCVPISNHLYFYWYRQILGQKVEFLVSFYNNEISEKSEIFDDQFSVERPDGSNFTLKIRSTKLEDSAMYFCASTSPGAGDIYEQYFGPGTRLTVT.